The present T cell receptor (beta chain) was sequenced within a study of CD8 T cells in ankylosing spondylitis (dated by TCRdb to about 2017). As for the study more broadly: To find TCR variants linked to disease, the study profiled T cell receptor beta repertoires in ankylosing spondylitis patients and healthy donors. The full study cohort comprised 25 or so ankylosing spondylitis patients and over a hundred healthy donors. Peripheral blood was sampled, and synovial fluid was also collected from ankylosing spondylitis patients.

Findings and caveats that apply to the study as a whole: Some of the motif variants had been reported before in the synovial fluid and blood of reactive arthritis patients, a finding that suggests common disease-initiation mechanisms. According to the report, matched synovial fluid samples from ankylosing spondylitis patients were significantly enriched for the disease-linked clones. A TCR beta motif of 8 or 9 highly homologous amino acid variants appeared characteristic of blood from ankylosing spondylitis patients. In peripheral blood, the disease-linked clones were found at relatively low frequencies and had a CD8+ phenotype.

The cysteine opens and the phenylalanine closes a CDR3 of 13 amino acids. Just the 39-base CDR3 DNA is kept, in frame starting at base 1. Relative to germline, V is 4 bases shorter and J is 2 bases shorter, with 9 bases between their ends. This clonotype was seen ten or more times. No antigen is known for it. Within one base of it there is no much larger clone, and no base qualities were kept. Sequencing took place on an Illumina HiSeq 2500. Quantitative 5'-RACE with molecular barcodes was the method used to prepare the TCR beta libraries. In the original analysis: A new computational method, built on a probabilistic model of VDJ rearrangement, was used to identify disease-linked TCR variants. TCRdb reprocessed the public reads (quality trimming at Q25 with fastp, clone calling with MiXCR) and kept in-frame beta chains. Rows merge per CDR3 protein into single entries with the most common DNA and genes. These V and J calls are TCRdb output, not the study's own analysis. Recorded for this sample are 85,000 to 100,000 distinct CDR3 sequences; about 8.8% of them occurred a single time. Roughly 5% of the sample is taken by the ten largest.

The chain links TRBV23-1 with TRBJ2-7; confidence is insufficient to name the D gene. TRBV23-1 is designated an ORF whose function remains uncertain. This receptor was obtained from a male donor with ankylosing spondylitis or in good health (not recorded which). The specimen sequenced was blood, either unsorted or a sorted T cell fraction (not recorded which). At the DNA level, the sequence is TGCGCCAGCAGTCCCCTATCCCCCTACGAGCAGTACTTC. This sequence encodes CASSPLSPYEQYF.